A single sample gave rise to the 21 T cell receptor beta chains below, sequenced in a study of cytomegalovirus exposure and HLA in healthy donors. This PCR relied on a set of 60 Vbeta primers and 13 Jbeta primers. Only in-frame clones appear in the TCRdb table, and some are missing; sequencing was by immunoSEQ multiplex PCR. The table includes 100,000 to 150,000 clones, roughly 77% detected once. Sequencing was carried out using PBMCs. All receptors derive from a man between 18 and 29 years old in good health and CMV-seronegative.

V and J are TRBV6-1 and TRBJ1-1; the D gene is possibly TRBD1 (5 bases). V shed 3 bases and J shed 5 bases, with 13 bases lying between them. The germline V gene has CDR1 MNHNS and CDR2 SASEGT. The CDR3 has 14 residues. CDR3 protein: CASSEVPGRTEAFF. The CDR3 DNA reads TGTGCCAGCAGTGAGGTCCCAGGGAGGACTGAAGCTTTCTTT.

DNA of the CDR3: TGTGCCAGCAGCCGAAATCCTAGCGGGGTAACAGATACGCAGTATTTT. Translation gives CASSRNPSGVTDTQYF. The V and J genes are TRBV14 and TRBJ2-3, with 9 bases matching TRBD2. This CDR3 comprises 16 residues. V lost 4 bases, J lost 3 bases, and 8 bases stayed unmatched. In germline, CDR1 is SGHDN, CDR2 FVKESK.

The chain couples TRBV10-3 to TRBJ1-1, with D possibly matching TRBD1 (5 bases). The CDR3 is made up of 18 amino acids. The germline V gene has CDR1 ENHRY and CDR2 SYGVKD. Trimming left V 0 bases short and J 1 base short, with 18 bases between. CDR3: CAISESGSRASKNTEAFF. The CDR3 DNA is TGTGCCATCAGTGAGTCTGGAAGCAGGGCCTCCAAGAACACTGAAGCTTTCTTT.

The count of this clone is one. The chain has TRBV18 and TRBJ2-3, with 9 bases lining up with TRBD2. The germline V gene has CDR1 KGHSH and CDR2 LQKENI. V was clipped by 1 base and J by 6 bases; unmatched bases: 5. The CDR3 loop spans 15 amino acids. Here the CDR3 reads CASSPLASGADTQYF. The CDR3 nucleotides read TGTGCCAGCTCACCACTCGCTAGCGGGGCGGATACGCAGTATTTT.

The chain recombines TRBV19 with TRBJ1-1; a possible D gene is TRBD1 (5 bases). CDR1 LNHDA and CDR2 SQIVND come from the germline V gene (reference sequence). Between the trimmed V and J ends, which lost 5 bases and 3 bases, there was a span of 19 bases. The CDR3 is made up of 16 amino acids. The CDR3 DNA reads TGTGCCAGTAGTTTCGTACCAGGGTCCCCCTACACTGAAGCTTTCTTT. It specifies CASSFVPGSPYTEAFF.

The chain has TRBV4-1 and TRBJ1-2; D ambiguous. The CDR3 totals 13 residues. V was trimmed by 2 bases and J by 2 bases, leaving 6 bases between them. Germline V gene sequence: CDR1 MGHRA, CDR2 YSYEKL. In DNA, the CDR3 is TGCGCCAGCAGCCAACTACAGAACTATGGCTACACCTTC. It codes for CASSQLQNYGYTF.

This clone was seen a handful of times. The chain links TRBV7-3 to TRBJ2-7; D is perhaps TRBD1 (6 bases). The germline V and J ends were trimmed by 1 base and 4 bases, with 14 bases remaining between them. This CDR3 spans 15 amino acids. Germline CDR1 reads SGHTA; CDR2 reads FQGTGA. The chain's CDR3 is CASSLKQGLLYEQYF. The DNA for the CDR3 is TGTGCCAGCAGCTTAAAACAGGGCCTTTTGTACGAGCAGTACTTC.

This clone was recorded a few times. The rearrangement uses TRBV7-2 and TRBJ1-1; 8 bases fit TRBD1. Unmatched junction bases numbered 12, after V lost 5 bases and J lost 10 bases. The CDR3 runs 14 residues. Per the germline V gene, CDR1 is SGHTA and CDR2 is FQGNSA. CDR3 sequence (DNA): TGTGCCAGCAGCCTCGACAGGGGTAACCCGCGAGCTTTCTTT. Residues: CASSLDRGNPRAFF.

This clone was picked up one time. This chain connects TRBV4-3 to TRBJ2-6; 9 nucleotides agree with TRBD1. J lost 2 bases, V lost 0 bases, and 5 bases had no gene match. CDR1 is LGHNA, CDR2 YSLEER, per germline. This CDR3 is built from 18 residues. The DNA for the CDR3 is TGCGCCAGCAGCCAAGAAAGACAGGGGGGGCCTGGGGCCAACGTCCTGACTTTC. It translates to CASSQERQGGPGANVLTF.

J is TRBJ1-5 and V is TRBV6-4, with TRBD1 as a possible D gene (6 bases). Germline CDR1 reads MRHNA; CDR2 reads SNTAGT. Trimming removed 7 bases from V and 11 bases from J, with 27 bases in between. The CDR3 length is 16 residues. As DNA, the CDR3 is TGTGCCAGCACCAATCAGCTTATTTTCGCCCCAGGGGCCCAGCATTTT. Translating gives CASTNQLIFAPGAQHF.

The CDR3 region has the DNA TGTGCCAGCAGCGTATCTGGCGGGGGGTACCAAGAGACCCAGTACTTC. Translating gives CASSVSGGGYQETQYF. This chain uses TRBV9 with TRBJ2-5; 8 bases agree with TRBD2. The length of the CDR3 is 16 residues. The V gene end was trimmed by 1 base and the J gene end by 0 bases; junction bases not matched to a gene: 5. The V gene's germline CDR1 is SGDLS and CDR2 YYNGEE. Full variable domain (missing parts from reference TRBV9 and TRBJ2-5): DSGVTQTPKHLITATGQRVTLRCSPRSGDLSVYWYQQSLDQGLQFLIQYYNGEERAKGNILERFSAQQFPDLHSELNLSSLELGDSALYFCASSVSGGGYQETQYFGPGTRLLVL.

V usage is TRBV6-5 and J usage is TRBJ1-5; TRBD1 might be the D (5 bases). V was pared by 6 bases and J by 5 bases, with 11 bases between. From germline, CDR1 is MNHEY and CDR2 SVGAGI. CDR3 length equals 13 residues. Here the CDR3 DNA reads TGTGCCAGCAGCGCAGGGAAGGATCAGCCCCAGCATTTT. It translates to CASSAGKDQPQHF.

In the case of this clone: The sample carries other DNA sequences with the same CDR3. CDR3 nucleotides: TGCGCCAGCAGCCAAGGACAGGGAAGGTTCAACACTGAAGCTTTCTTT. Protein: CASSQGQGRFNTEAFF. J is TRBJ1-1 and V is TRBV5-1, with 8 bases that match TRBD1. The CDR3 contains 16 residues. Germline loops: CDR1 SGHRS, CDR2 YFSETQ. J was trimmed by 2 bases and V by 4 bases; bases with no gene match: 10.

CDR3 DNA sequence: TGCGCCAGCAGTGCGGGACAGCCCTCCTACGAGCAGTACTTC. Amino acids: CASSAGQPSYEQYF. This chain connects TRBV10-1 to TRBJ2-7; the match to TRBD1 covers 7 bases. With 4 bases clipped from V and 0 bases from J, the junction kept 3 bases outside the gene matches. Germline CDR1 WNHNN, CDR2 SYGVQD (reference sequence). CDR3 length: 14 residues.

The chain joins TRBV6-5 to TRBJ1-3; TRBD1 aligns across 9 bases. J lost 7 bases, V lost 0 bases, and 4 bases had no gene match. Germline values: CDR1 MNHEY, CDR2 SVGAGI. There are 15 residues in the CDR3. CDR3 nucleotide sequence: TGTGCCAGCAGTTACTCGGACAGGGGCATGAACACCATATATTTT. This gives the protein CASSYSDRGMNTIYF.

This clone has a handful of counts. J is TRBJ1-2 and V is TRBV28, with D possibly TRBD1 on 6 matching bases. The CDR3 runs to 14 residues. Germline V CDR1 and CDR2: MDHEN, SYDVKM. V lost 2 bases and J lost 2, with 9 bases in between. The CDR3 reads CASSLIQGNYGYTF. The CDR3 DNA reads as TGTGCCAGCAGTTTAATTCAGGGGAACTATGGCTACACCTTC.

This clone was detected once. The CDR3 DNA reads TGTGCCAGCAGTTACTCTGGCCGAGGCACTGAAGCTTTCTTT. Its protein product is CASSYSGRGTEAFF. This rearrangement joins TRBV6-5 to TRBJ1-1; D remains unclear. This CDR3 comprises 14 residues. Trimming cost V 0 bases and J 4 bases, with 9 bases left between them. Germline assignment: CDR1 MNHEY and CDR2 SVGAGI.

This chain links TRBV4-1 with TRBJ2-7; a possible D gene is TRBD1 (6 bases). With 2 bases removed from V and 3 bases from J, the gap between germline ends came to 17 bases. Germline values: CDR1 MGHRA, CDR2 YSYEKL. This CDR3 is 16 amino acids long. DNA for the CDR3: TGCGCCAGCAGCCAAAAGTTGCTGGGGGCTGGCTACGAGCAGTACTTC. Translation gives CASSQKLLGAGYEQYF.

The chain couples TRBV13 to TRBJ2-7, with TRBD2 as a possible D gene (5 bases). The CDR3 loop spans 14 amino acids. Germline lookup yields CDR1 PRHDT and CDR2 FYEKMQ (reference sequence). V dropped 4 bases and J dropped 2 bases, with 12 bases sitting between them. In DNA, the CDR3 is TGTGCCAGCAGCTCGGGGATTATCGCCTACGAGCAGTACTTC. Translated: CASSSGIIAYEQYF.

The chain employs TRBV29-1 and TRBJ1-2, with TRBD1 as a possible D gene (5 bases). Per the germline V gene, CDR1 is SQVTM and CDR2 is ANQGSEA. Deletions cut 3 bases from V and 0 bases from J, with 11 bases between. The CDR3 extends over 14 amino acids. CDR3 in DNA: TGCAGCGTTGAGGCAGGGTACCCTAACTATGGCTACACCTTC. This codes for CSVEAGYPNYGYTF.

The chain has TRBV7-3 and TRBJ2-2; 7 positions match TRBD2. This CDR3 comprises 16 residues. Per the germline V gene, CDR1 is SGHTA and CDR2 is FQGTGA. With 5 bases clipped from V and 4 bases from J, the junction kept 10 bases outside the gene matches. In nucleotides, the CDR3 is TGTGCCAGCAGCCCGAAGGGAGGGACGGGCACCGGGGAGCTGTTTTTT. Its protein is CASSPKGGTGTGELFF.